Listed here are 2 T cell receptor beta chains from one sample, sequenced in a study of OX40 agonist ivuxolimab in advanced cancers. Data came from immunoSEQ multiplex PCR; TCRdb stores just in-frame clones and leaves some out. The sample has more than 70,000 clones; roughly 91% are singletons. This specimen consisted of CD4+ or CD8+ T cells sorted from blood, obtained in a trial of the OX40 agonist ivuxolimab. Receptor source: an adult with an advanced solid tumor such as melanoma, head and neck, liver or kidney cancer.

CDR3 sequence: CASSDSFGSNQPQHF. CDR3 in DNA: TGTGCCAGCAGTGACTCGTTCGGTAGCAATCAGCCCCAGCATTTT. This chain uses TRBV6-4 with TRBJ1-5; D is undetermined. The CDR3 spans 15 residues. Trimming removed 0 bases at V and 0 bases at J, with 6 bases between. The germline gives CDR1 MRHNA, CDR2 SNTAGT.

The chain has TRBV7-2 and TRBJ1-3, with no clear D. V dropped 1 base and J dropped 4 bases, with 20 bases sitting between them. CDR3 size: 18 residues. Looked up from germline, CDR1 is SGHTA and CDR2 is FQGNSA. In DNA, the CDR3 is TGTGCCAGCAGCTTAGTAGCTCGTCCGGTTCGGGTGGGAAACACCATATATTTT. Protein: CASSLVARPVRVGNTIYF.